Listed below are T cell receptor beta chains from one sample, sequenced in a study of blood T cell repertoires in COVID-19. The protocol was immunoSEQ multiplex PCR, while the TCRdb copy is restricted to in-frame clones and leaves out a portion. Of more than 300,000 clones listed, around 80% are singletons. Sequencing was done on a sample of peripheral blood. The source is a woman in her forties or fifties with acute or convalescent COVID-19. Both conserved end residues are trimmed from each CDR3. The order of the fields is J gene, CDR3 length, V gene, CDR3 protein.

j_call: TRBJ1-1; cdr3_length: 13; v_call: TRBV5-4; cdr3_aa: ASSLGGWMNTEAF
j_call: TRBJ2-1; cdr3_length: 15; v_call: TRBV4-3; cdr3_aa: ASSQDGNIALNDGQF
j_call: TRBJ1-4; cdr3_length: 9; v_call: TRBV20-1; cdr3_aa: SASYREKLF
j_call: TRBJ2-4; cdr3_length: 12; v_call: TRBV29-1; cdr3_aa: SVDPGQGKNIQY
j_call: TRBJ2-2; cdr3_length: 13; v_call: TRBV6-1; cdr3_aa: ASSESTGLTGELF
j_call: TRBJ1-1; cdr3_length: 15; v_call: TRBV11-2; cdr3_aa: ASSFGTGHSGNTEAF
j_call: TRBJ1-1; cdr3_length: 12; v_call: TRBV27; cdr3_aa: ASSLGGPGTEAF
j_call: TRBJ1-5; cdr3_length: 17; v_call: TRBV7-9; cdr3_aa: ASSRGSGGSLTEGQPQH
j_call: TRBJ1-5; cdr3_length: 11; v_call: TRBV12-3/TRBV12-4; cdr3_aa: ASSWRVGQPQH
j_call: TRBJ2-5; cdr3_length: 12; v_call: TRBV5-6; cdr3_aa: ASSAQVPQETQY
j_call: TRBJ1-2; cdr3_length: 11; v_call: TRBV27; cdr3_aa: ASSLLTGNGYT
j_call: TRBJ2-3; cdr3_length: 13; v_call: TRBV6-5; cdr3_aa: ASSYSTGDPDTQY
j_call: TRBJ1-1; cdr3_length: 11; v_call: TRBV3-1/TRBV3-2; cdr3_aa: ASSQDRDTEAF
j_call: TRBJ2-1; cdr3_length: 13; v_call: TRBV18; cdr3_aa: ASSLTLAGYNEQF
j_call: TRBJ1-2; cdr3_length: 12; v_call: TRBV3-1/TRBV3-2; cdr3_aa: ASSTRQGNYGYT
j_call: TRBJ2-2; cdr3_length: 11; v_call: TRBV6-6; cdr3_aa: ASMAGPTGELF
j_call: TRBJ2-1; cdr3_length: 15; v_call: TRBV11-2; cdr3_aa: ASSYPPETSVFNEQF
j_call: TRBJ1-2; cdr3_length: 15; v_call: TRBV19; cdr3_aa: ASSISSGTGKVYGYT
j_call: TRBJ2-1; cdr3_length: 12; v_call: TRBV2; cdr3_aa: AGRLAGLLNEQF
j_call: TRBJ2-5; cdr3_length: 12; v_call: TRBV5-8; cdr3_aa: ATTRGNVQETQY
j_call: TRBJ1-1; cdr3_length: 12; v_call: TRBV7-3; cdr3_aa: ASSLCRGPPEAF
j_call: TRBJ2-1; cdr3_length: 15; v_call: TRBV15; cdr3_aa: ATSRPIGQGGLNEQF
j_call: TRBJ1-2; cdr3_length: 13; v_call: TRBV3-1/TRBV3-2; cdr3_aa: ASSPSSRGVYGYT
j_call: TRBJ1-2; cdr3_length: 14; v_call: TRBV10-1; cdr3_aa: ASSESCQLCLYGYT
j_call: TRBJ2-1; cdr3_length: 12; v_call: TRBV21-1; cdr3_aa: ASSKALEGPFEF
j_call: TRBJ1-1; cdr3_length: 9; v_call: TRBV6-4; cdr3_aa: ASRRNTEAF
j_call: TRBJ1-4; cdr3_length: 11; v_call: TRBV9; cdr3_aa: ASSVGTEEKLF
j_call: TRBJ2-2; cdr3_length: 14; v_call: TRBV19; cdr3_aa: ASSSPTGRDTGELF
j_call: TRBJ2-5; cdr3_length: 12; v_call: TRBV10-3; cdr3_aa: AISESQGAETQY
j_call: TRBJ2-3; cdr3_length: 13; v_call: TRBV5-1; cdr3_aa: ASSLEDRGTDTQY
j_call: TRBJ1-5; cdr3_length: 11; v_call: TRBV5-1; cdr3_aa: ASSGTGREPQH
j_call: TRBJ2-5; cdr3_length: 11; v_call: TRBV24-1; cdr3_aa: ATMGDREETQY
j_call: TRBJ2-3; cdr3_length: 14; v_call: TRBV2; cdr3_aa: ASSGSLGQGLDTQY
j_call: TRBJ1-6; cdr3_length: 13; v_call: TRBV3-1/TRBV3-2; cdr3_aa: ASSQAGTDNSPLH
j_call: TRBJ2-2; cdr3_length: 15; v_call: TRBV4-3; cdr3_aa: ASSQAASGMNTGELF
j_call: TRBJ1-1; cdr3_length: 14; v_call: TRBV11-2; cdr3_aa: ASSLDRGQGRTEAF
j_call: TRBJ1-6; cdr3_length: 13; v_call: TRBV5-4; cdr3_aa: ASSLIGQGDSPLH
j_call: TRBJ1-2; cdr3_length: 11; v_call: TRBV27; cdr3_aa: ASRSGNNYGYT
j_call: TRBJ1-6; cdr3_length: 12; v_call: TRBV6-5; cdr3_aa: ASSQTEYNSPLH
j_call: TRBJ1-3; cdr3_length: 12; v_call: TRBV2; cdr3_aa: ASRLTGGGNTIY
j_call: TRBJ1-1; cdr3_length: 13; v_call: TRBV7-2; cdr3_aa: ASSLRGRGDPEAF
j_call: TRBJ1-6; cdr3_length: 12; v_call: TRBV27; cdr3_aa: ASSRRSYNSPLH
j_call: TRBJ2-3; cdr3_length: 15; v_call: TRBV28; cdr3_aa: ASSSFEAGGNADTQY
j_call: TRBJ1-5; cdr3_length: 12; v_call: TRBV7-2; cdr3_aa: ASSPRRGDQPQH
j_call: TRBJ2-5; cdr3_length: 13; v_call: TRBV18; cdr3_aa: ASSPLRAGQETQY
j_call: TRBJ1-1; cdr3_length: 10; v_call: TRBV19; cdr3_aa: ATGTGNTEAF
j_call: TRBJ1-2; cdr3_length: 12; v_call: TRBV6-5; cdr3_aa: ASSGQGPNYGYT
j_call: TRBJ1-2; cdr3_length: 11; v_call: TRBV12-3/TRBV12-4; cdr3_aa: ASSPSSGRGYT
j_call: TRBJ1-6; cdr3_length: 13; v_call: TRBV10-3; cdr3_aa: ATSPAGGRDSPLH
j_call: TRBJ2-1; cdr3_length: 14; v_call: TRBV5-1; cdr3_aa: ASTSEEALYYNEQF
j_call: TRBJ2-1; cdr3_length: 11; v_call: TRBV5-6; cdr3_aa: ASSGDTYNEQF
j_call: TRBJ1-6; cdr3_length: 12; v_call: TRBV3-1/TRBV3-2; cdr3_aa: ASSPGFEVAPLH
j_call: TRBJ1-6; cdr3_length: 14; v_call: TRBV6-2/TRBV6-3; cdr3_aa: ASSYQNRGRNSPLH